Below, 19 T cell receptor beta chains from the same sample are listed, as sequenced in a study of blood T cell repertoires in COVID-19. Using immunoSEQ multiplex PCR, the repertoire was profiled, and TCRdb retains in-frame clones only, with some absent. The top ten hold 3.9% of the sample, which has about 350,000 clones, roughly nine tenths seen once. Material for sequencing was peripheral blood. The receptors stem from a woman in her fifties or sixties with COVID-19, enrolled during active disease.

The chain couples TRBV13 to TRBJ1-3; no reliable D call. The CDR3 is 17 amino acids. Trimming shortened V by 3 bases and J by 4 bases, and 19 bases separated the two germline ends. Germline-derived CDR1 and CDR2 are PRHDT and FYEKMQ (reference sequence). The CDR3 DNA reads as TGTGCCAGCAGCTTCCTCCTGGCGGGGAGGGTGGGAAACACCATATATTTT. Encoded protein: CASSFLLAGRVGNTIYF.

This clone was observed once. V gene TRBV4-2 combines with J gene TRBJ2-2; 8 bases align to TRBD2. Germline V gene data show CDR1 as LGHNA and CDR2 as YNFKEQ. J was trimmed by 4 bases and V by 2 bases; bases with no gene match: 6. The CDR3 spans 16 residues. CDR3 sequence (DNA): TGTGCCAGCAGCCAACAGACTAGCGCCGTCACCGGGGAGCTGTTTTTT. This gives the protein CASSQQTSAVTGELFF.

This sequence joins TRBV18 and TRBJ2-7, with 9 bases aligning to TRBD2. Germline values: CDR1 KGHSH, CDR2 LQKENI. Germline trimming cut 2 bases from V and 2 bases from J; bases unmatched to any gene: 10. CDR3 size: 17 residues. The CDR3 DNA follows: TGTGCCAGCTCACCAAAGACTAGCGGCCTTTTCCCCTACGAGCAGTACTTC. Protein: CASSPKTSGLFPYEQYF.

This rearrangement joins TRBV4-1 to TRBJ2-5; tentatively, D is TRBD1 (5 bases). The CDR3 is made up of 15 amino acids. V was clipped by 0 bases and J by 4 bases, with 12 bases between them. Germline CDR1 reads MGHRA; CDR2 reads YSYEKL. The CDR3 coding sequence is TGCGCCAGCAGCCAAGAATCTGGGGCCGGAGAGACCCAGTACTTC. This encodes CASSQESGAGETQYF.

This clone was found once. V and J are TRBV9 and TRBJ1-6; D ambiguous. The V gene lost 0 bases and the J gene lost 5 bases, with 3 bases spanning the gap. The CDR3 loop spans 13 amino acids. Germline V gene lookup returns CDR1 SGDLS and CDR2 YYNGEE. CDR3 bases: TGTGCCAGCAGCGTAGCCAATAATTCACCCCTCCACTTT. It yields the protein CASSVANNSPLHF.

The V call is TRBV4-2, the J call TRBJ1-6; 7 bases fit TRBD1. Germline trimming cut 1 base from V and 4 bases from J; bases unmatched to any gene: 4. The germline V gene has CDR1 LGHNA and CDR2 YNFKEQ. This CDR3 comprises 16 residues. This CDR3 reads CASSQGQGIYNSPLHF. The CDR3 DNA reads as TGTGCCAGCAGCCAAGGACAGGGAATTTATAATTCACCCCTCCACTTT.

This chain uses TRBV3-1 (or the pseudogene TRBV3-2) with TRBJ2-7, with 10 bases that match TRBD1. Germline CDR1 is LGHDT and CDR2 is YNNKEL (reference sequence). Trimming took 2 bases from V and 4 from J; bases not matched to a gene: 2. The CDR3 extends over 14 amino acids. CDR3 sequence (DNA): TGTGCCAGCAGCCAACGGACAGGGGGTTACGAGCAGTACTTC. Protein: CASSQRTGGYEQYF.

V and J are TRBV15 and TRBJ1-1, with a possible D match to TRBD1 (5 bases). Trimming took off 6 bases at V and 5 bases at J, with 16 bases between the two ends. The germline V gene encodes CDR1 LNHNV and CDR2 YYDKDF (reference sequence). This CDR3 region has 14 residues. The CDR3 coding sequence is TGTGCCACCAGTCCAGATTTCAGGGTAACTGAAGCTTTCTTT. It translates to CATSPDFRVTEAFF.

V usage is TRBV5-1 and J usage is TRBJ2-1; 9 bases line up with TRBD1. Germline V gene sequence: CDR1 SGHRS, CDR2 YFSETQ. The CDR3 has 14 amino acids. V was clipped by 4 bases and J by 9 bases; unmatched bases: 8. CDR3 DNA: TGCGCCAGCAGCATAGGGACAGGGACGGGTGAGCAGTTCTTC. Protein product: CASSIGTGTGEQFF.

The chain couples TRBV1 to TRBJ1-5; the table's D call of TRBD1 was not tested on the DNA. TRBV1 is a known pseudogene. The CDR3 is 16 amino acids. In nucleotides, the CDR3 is TGCACCAGCAGCCAAGATGCGGGGACAGGCAATCAGCCCCAGCATTTT. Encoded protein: CTSSQDAGTGNQPQHF.

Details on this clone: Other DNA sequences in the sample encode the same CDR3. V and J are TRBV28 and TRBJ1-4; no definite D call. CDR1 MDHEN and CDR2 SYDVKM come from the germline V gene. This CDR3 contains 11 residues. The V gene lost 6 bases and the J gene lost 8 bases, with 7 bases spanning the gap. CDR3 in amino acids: CASSLREKLFF. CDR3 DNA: TGTGCCAGCAGCCTCAGGGAAAAACTGTTTTTT.

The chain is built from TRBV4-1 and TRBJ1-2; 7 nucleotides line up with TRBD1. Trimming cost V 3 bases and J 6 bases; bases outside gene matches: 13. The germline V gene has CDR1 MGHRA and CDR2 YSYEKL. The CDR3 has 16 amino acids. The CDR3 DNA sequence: TGCGCCAGCAGCCAGCTAACAGGGGTTAGGAGCGATGGCTACACCTTC. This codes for CASSQLTGVRSDGYTF.

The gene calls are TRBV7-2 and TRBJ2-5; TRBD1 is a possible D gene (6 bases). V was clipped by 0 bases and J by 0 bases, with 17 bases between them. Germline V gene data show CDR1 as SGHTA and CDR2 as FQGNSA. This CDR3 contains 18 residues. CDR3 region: CASSLASSGVGYQETQYF. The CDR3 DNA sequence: TGTGCCAGCAGCTTAGCCTCGTCAGGGGTCGGGTACCAAGAGACCCAGTACTTC.

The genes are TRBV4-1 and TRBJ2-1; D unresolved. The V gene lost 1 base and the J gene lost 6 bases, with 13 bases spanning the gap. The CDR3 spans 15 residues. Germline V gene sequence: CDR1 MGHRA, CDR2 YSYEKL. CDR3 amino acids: CASSQASLPGNEQFF. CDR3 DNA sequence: TGCGCCAGCAGCCAAGCCTCCTTACCCGGCAATGAGCAGTTCTTC.

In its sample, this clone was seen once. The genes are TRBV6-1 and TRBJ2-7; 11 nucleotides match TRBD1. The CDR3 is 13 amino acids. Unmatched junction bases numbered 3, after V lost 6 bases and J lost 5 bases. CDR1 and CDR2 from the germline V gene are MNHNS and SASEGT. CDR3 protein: CASRGQGADEQYF. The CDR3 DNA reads TGTGCCAGCAGAGGACAGGGGGCGGACGAGCAGTACTTC.

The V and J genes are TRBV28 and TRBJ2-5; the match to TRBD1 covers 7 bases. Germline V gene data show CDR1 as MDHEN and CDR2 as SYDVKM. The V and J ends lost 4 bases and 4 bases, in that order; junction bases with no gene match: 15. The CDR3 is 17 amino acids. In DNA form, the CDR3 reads TGTGCCAGCAGTTCGTTAGGGGGCGAGGGCTTAGGAGAGACCCAGTACTTC. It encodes CASSSLGGEGLGETQYF.

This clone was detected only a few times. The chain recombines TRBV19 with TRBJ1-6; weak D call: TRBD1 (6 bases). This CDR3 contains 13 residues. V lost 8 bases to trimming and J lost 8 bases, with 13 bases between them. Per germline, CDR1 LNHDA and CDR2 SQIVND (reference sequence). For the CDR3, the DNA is TGTGCCAGTGGCGACAGGCAGCATTCACCCCTCCACTTT. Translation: CASGDRQHSPLHF.

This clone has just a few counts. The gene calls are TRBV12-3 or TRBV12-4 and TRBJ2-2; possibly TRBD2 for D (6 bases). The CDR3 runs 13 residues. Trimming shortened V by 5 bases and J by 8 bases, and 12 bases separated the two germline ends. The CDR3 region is CASSPSGVGELFF. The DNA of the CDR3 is TGTGCCAGCAGTCCCTCGGGGGTAGGGGAGCTGTTTTTT.

CDR3 loop: CALKGGNSPLHF. The CDR3, as DNA: TGTGCCCTTAAAGGGGGAAATTCACCCCTCCACTTT. V usage is TRBV30 and J usage is TRBJ1-6; TRBD1 might be the D (6 bases). Germline lookup yields CDR1 GTSNPN and CDR2 SVGIG (reference sequence). V was pared by 8 bases and J by 7 bases, with 12 bases between. The length of the CDR3 is 12 residues.